A single TCR beta chain is shown here with its context. Its target is unknown. Among the donors, all were Caucasian adults who lived in Nashville, Tennessee. Sequencing used immunoSEQ multiplex PCR; TCRdb keeps in-frame clones, though not all of them. Among approximately 2.5 million clones listed, 80% to 95% were seen once. Trimming pared 10 bases from V and 5 bases from J, leaving 17 bases between. The germline V gene encodes CDR1 MDHEN and CDR2 SYDVKM. The CDR3 runs 13 residues. This entry is derived from a study of shared clonotypes between healthy human individuals. The study, taken as a whole, reports: Rarefaction curves obtained for sorted subsets showed sequencing incomplete despite large depth.

V and J are TRBV28 and TRBJ1-1; D might be TRBD1 (5 bases). The sequence came from a young man in good health. Some clones in this sample may be carry-over from other donors' samples. The sequencing input was naive CD4+ T cells from PBMCs. Subset specified: CD45RA+ positively selected. CDR3 loop: CAISGTWGTEAFF. The CDR3, as DNA: TGTGCCATCTCAGGGACGTGGGGGACTGAAGCTTTCTTT.